These T cell receptor beta chains were read from a single sample in a study of blood T cell repertoires in COVID-19. Only in-frame clones appear in the TCRdb table, and some are missing; sequencing was by immunoSEQ multiplex PCR. The sample contains over 35,000 clones, about 85% of which appear only once. What was sequenced was peripheral blood. Receptor source: a human donor in a cohort sampled during active COVID-19. Both conserved end residues are trimmed from each CDR3. D genes are given only for firm matches.

J,V,D,CDR3
TRBJ2-6,TRBV13,TRBD1,ASSLGRWQGVSGANVLT
TRBJ2-1,TRBV7-2,.,ASSSKRRGFYNEQF
TRBJ1-3,TRBV19,.,ASSMPGLRQGNTIY
TRBJ1-5,TRBV28,.,ASRLDSYNQPQH
TRBJ2-1,TRBV5-1,TRBD2,ASNPASGGAHEQF
TRBJ1-1,TRBV4-2,.,ASSPSGAGRNTEAF
TRBJ1-1,TRBV28,TRBD1,ASNSPRQGGNTEAF
TRBJ1-1,TRBV11-3,TRBD1,ASSKDRGPTEAF
TRBJ1-6,TRBV6-4,.,ASEGLINSPLH
TRBJ1-1,TRBV30,.,AWIQIEAF
TRBJ1-1,TRBV6-2/TRBV6-3,TRBD1,ASTPDRRNTEAF
TRBJ2-3,TRBV6-2/TRBV6-3,.,ASSYRVSGTDTQY
TRBJ1-4,TRBV7-2,.,ASSPGQSATNEKLF
TRBJ2-2,TRBV29-1,.,SVIQGNTGELF
TRBJ1-5,TRBV7-4,.,ASSLKERNQPQH
TRBJ2-1,TRBV24-1,.,ATSDARRYEQF
TRBJ1-2,TRBV23-1,.,ASSQSRGQDSYT
TRBJ2-7,TRBV4-2,.,ASSQDVLGGGLEQY
TRBJ2-2,TRBV5-4,.,ASSFNGAGELF
TRBJ1-1,TRBV5-4,TRBD1,ASSPPSRDRNTEAF
TRBJ1-3,TRBV5-3,.,ARSQPTGTSGNTIY
TRBJ1-6,TRBV7-3,.,ASSLNRVASPLH
TRBJ1-1,TRBV28,TRBD1,ASSDRVVAF
TRBJ2-5,TRBV9,TRBD2,ASSAGAGDQETQY
TRBJ1-3,TRBV3-1/TRBV3-2,.,ASSQRGQASGNTIY
TRBJ2-2,TRBV24-1,.,ATSEGVNTGELF
TRBJ1-6,TRBV2,TRBD1,ARGGQRNSPLH
TRBJ1-2,TRBV5-6,.,ASSLGRTHGYT
TRBJ2-6,TRBV6-6,.,ASTGGANVLT
TRBJ2-7,TRBV27,.,ASGSDKIYEQY
TRBJ1-2,TRBV6-5,.,ASSSGDGYT
TRBJ2-3,TRBV6-5,TRBD1,ASSTQRGRTDTQY
TRBJ1-3,TRBV11-2,.,ASSLVSSGNTIY
TRBJ1-2,TRBV18,.,ASSPDGLYGYT
TRBJ1-1,TRBV6-2/TRBV6-3,.,ASSSTGLNTEAF
TRBJ1-5,TRBV6-6,TRBD1,ASSRTGGGSNQPQH
TRBJ1-6,TRBV28,.,ASQPRTLPNSPLH
TRBJ2-7,TRBV5-1,.,ASSTSYEQY
TRBJ2-1,TRBV5-4,TRBD1,ASSSPGQGFNEQF
TRBJ2-1,TRBV6-2/TRBV6-3,TRBD1,ASSYSAGQGMNEQF
TRBJ2-1,TRBV5-8,.,ASSYDHGGAGNEQF
TRBJ2-6,TRBV18,.,ASSPGQGNSGANVLT
TRBJ1-2,TRBV5-6,TRBD1,ASSLGQRYGYT
TRBJ2-1,TRBV2,.,ASCLSGSTYNEQF
TRBJ2-6,TRBV19,TRBD2,ASRRGGSGANVLT
TRBJ1-4,TRBV28,.,ASSLQGIGNEKLF
TRBJ2-3,TRBV5-1,TRBD2,ASSPEAAGSTDTQY
TRBJ2-5,TRBV6-2/TRBV6-3,.,ASSSASVLGY
TRBJ2-3,TRBV5-8,.,ASSWPRRAVTDTQY
TRBJ1-6,TRBV2,TRBD1,ASSRTGQYSPLH
TRBJ2-7,TRBV7-6,.,ASTPSRHSYEQY
TRBJ2-5,TRBV5-4,TRBD2,ASSLGGSGAETQY
TRBJ2-5,TRBV6-2/TRBV6-3,TRBD2,ASSYGGGKETQY
TRBJ2-1,TRBV12-3/TRBV12-4,.,ASSKTSYNEQF
TRBJ2-3,TRBV13,TRBD2,ASSTAGTIYTDTQY
TRBJ1-4,TRBV7-9,TRBD1,ASSERQGARGEKLF